A single sample gave rise to the 13 T cell receptor beta chains below, sequenced in a study of OX40 agonist ivuxolimab in advanced cancers. Profiling relied on immunoSEQ multiplex PCR, and the TCRdb table lists in-frame clones only, not all of them. This repertoire shows tens of thousands of clones, 87% found once; its top ten account for around 0.37%. The starting material was CD4+ or CD8+ T cells sorted from blood, obtained in a trial of the OX40 agonist ivuxolimab. The receptors were sampled from an adult with an advanced solid tumor such as melanoma, head and neck, liver or kidney cancer.

The CDR3 spells CASTSPGQNSGNTIYF. CDR3 coding DNA: TGTGCCAGCACCTCCCCGGGACAAAACTCTGGAAACACCATATATTTT. The chain joins TRBV7-9 to TRBJ1-3; D is possibly TRBD1 (6 bases). From germline, CDR1 is SEHNR and CDR2 FQNEAQ (reference sequence). There are 16 residues in the CDR3. The V end was cut by 7 bases, the J end by 0 bases, with 16 bases between. Complete variable domain (other parts from reference TRBV7-9 and TRBJ1-3): DTGVSQNPRHKITKRGQNVTFRCDPISEHNRLYWYRQTLGQGPEFLTYFQNEAQLEKSRLLSDRFSAERPKGSFSTLEIQRTEQGDSAMYLCASTSPGQNSGNTIYFGEGSWLTVV.

This chain links TRBV6-6 with TRBJ2-1, with 9 bases that match TRBD2. V lost 2 bases to trimming and J lost 6 bases; unmatched junction nucleotides: 5. There are 15 residues in the CDR3. Germline loops: CDR1 MNHNY, CDR2 SVGAGI (reference sequence). The CDR3 nucleotides are TGTGCCAGCAGTTACGGACTAGCGCAAGCCAATGAGCAGTTCTTC. Translation gives CASSYGLAQANEQFF.

This clone was counted a few times. The CDR3 DNA reads as TGTGCCAGTAGTATATCGGCAGGGTCTAATCAGCCCCAGCATTTT. Amino acid sequence: CASSISAGSNQPQHF. The chain joins TRBV19 to TRBJ1-5, with D tentatively TRBD1 (5 bases). The germline V gene encodes CDR1 LNHDA and CDR2 SQIVND (reference sequence). Trimming pared 2 bases from V and 4 bases from J, leaving 12 bases between. CDR3 size: 15 residues.

This chain connects TRBV7-3 to TRBJ2-5, with TRBD2 matching over 11 bases. Germline V lookup: CDR1 SGHTA, CDR2 FQGTGA. The CDR3 is 17 amino acids. Trimming took 5 bases from V and 5 from J; bases not matched to a gene: 13. The DNA of the CDR3 is TGTGCCAGCAGCCTAGGACTAGCGGGTTCCCCTAGGGAGACCCAGTACTTC. It yields the protein CASSLGLAGSPRETQYF.

The chain employs TRBV19 and TRBJ2-7, with TRBD1 matching over 12 bases. CDR1 LNHDA and CDR2 SQIVND come from the germline V gene (reference sequence). Losses at the gene ends were 5 bases for V and 2 bases for J; bases not matched to a gene: 4. This CDR3 is 15 amino acids long. This CDR3 is CASSPGTGGAYEQYF. Here the CDR3 DNA reads TGTGCCAGTAGTCCCGGGACAGGGGGCGCCTACGAGCAGTACTTC.

The V call is TRBV18, the J call TRBJ1-3, with D perhaps TRBD1 (6 bases). CDR3 length: 15 residues. Per the germline V gene, CDR1 is KGHSH and CDR2 is LQKENI. Trimming pared 0 bases from V and 4 bases from J, leaving 10 bases between. CDR3 residues: CASSPPQGLGNTIYF. CDR3 DNA: TGTGCCAGCTCACCACCGCAGGGGCTCGGAAACACCATATATTTT.

Concerning this clone itself: Different DNA sequences within this sample yield the same CDR3. The chain uses TRBV2 and TRBJ1-1; a weak D match, TRBD1 (5 bases). This CDR3 region has 15 residues. V gave up 1 base and J gave up 1 base, with 10 bases separating them. Germline loops: CDR1 SNHLY, CDR2 FYNNEI. CDR3 in amino acids: CASSEVTGKNTEAFF. In DNA form, the CDR3 reads TGTGCCAGCAGTGAAGTAACAGGAAAGAACACTGAAGCTTTCTTT.

V usage is TRBV11-2 and J usage is TRBJ2-5; D gene ambiguous. This CDR3 spans 12 amino acids. The germline CDR1 and CDR2 sequences are SGHAT and FQNNGV. Trimming removed 2 bases at V and 4 bases at J, with 5 bases between. The CDR3 sequence is CASSLLGETQYF. CDR3 DNA: TGTGCCAGCAGCTTACTGGGAGAGACCCAGTACTTC.

The rearrangement links TRBV4-2 to TRBJ2-2; D not certain. Looked up from germline, CDR1 is LGHNA and CDR2 is YNFKEQ. V lost 2 bases and J 4 bases, leaving 8 bases between the germline ends. The CDR3 loop spans 14 amino acids. Written as DNA, the CDR3 is TGTGCCAGCAGCCAATCCGGGTCCACCGGGGAGCTGTTTTTT. It codes for CASSQSGSTGELFF.

The chain carries TRBV6-5 and TRBJ2-1; no firm D call. Germline V CDR1 and CDR2: MNHEY, SVGAGI. V was trimmed by 0 bases and J by 7 bases, leaving 10 bases between them. This CDR3 comprises 14 residues. CDR3 sequence (DNA): TGTGCCAGCAGTTACTCGATCTTAACTAATGAGCAGTTCTTC. It encodes CASSYSILTNEQFF.

About this clone itself: The junction and the germline gene differ at one end; a read error may be behind it. This chain connects TRBV11-2 to TRBJ2-5, with TRBD1 matching over 7 bases. The CDR3 spans 15 residues. Germline lookup yields CDR1 SGHAT and CDR2 FQNNGV. The CDR3 nucleotides are TGTGCCAGCAGCGTAGAGGGGGCCCCGGGGGAGACCCAGTACTTC. This codes for CASSVEGAPGETQYF.

V usage is TRBV11-3 and J usage is TRBJ1-1, with D hard to call. The CDR3 extends over 15 amino acids. Germline V gene data show CDR1 as SGHNT and CDR2 as YENEEA. The V end was cut by 1 base, the J end by 1 base, with 10 bases between. The CDR3, as DNA: TGTGCCAGCAGCTTAGGGTTTCGGGGGAACACTGAAGCTTTCTTT. The encoded protein is CASSLGFRGNTEAFF. Using reference TRBV11-3 and TRBJ1-1 for the parts outside the CDR3, the full variable domain is EAGVVQSPRYKIIEKKQPVAFWCNPISGHNTLYWYLQNLGQGPELLIRYENEEAVDDSQLPKDRFSAERLKGVDSTLKIQPAELGDSAVYLCASSLGFRGNTEAFFGQGTRLTVV.

The chain is built from TRBV6-5 and TRBJ1-2; 9 bases are shared with TRBD1. Germline CDR1 reads MNHEY; CDR2 reads SVGAGI. The J segment lost 2 bases and the V segment lost 6 bases, leaving 4 bases of the junction unmatched. The CDR3 spans 14 residues. The CDR3 DNA follows: TGTGCCAGCAGGGGGGACAGGGCCAACTATGGCTACACCTTC. The encoded protein is CASRGDRANYGYTF.